The 15 T cell receptor beta chains below were found in one sample sequenced in a study of cytomegalovirus exposure and HLA in healthy donors. A multiplex PCR was run with 60 Vbeta primers and 13 Jbeta primers. Assay used: immunoSEQ multiplex PCR; TCRdb lists only in-frame clones, some missing. This table holds about 190,000 clones, roughly 75% found once. Sequenced sample: PBMCs. The receptors originated from a man in his thirties or forties in good health and CMV-seropositive.

The rearrangement uses TRBV28 and TRBJ2-7, with a possible D match to TRBD1 (6 bases). Germline CDR1 reads MDHEN; CDR2 reads SYDVKM. The length of the CDR3 is 13 residues. Trimming pared 8 bases from V and 7 bases from J, leaving 18 bases between. CDR3 sequence: CASLNRVTGEQYF. Here the CDR3 DNA reads TGTGCCAGCTTAAACAGGGTCACTGGGGAGCAGTACTTC.

The CDR3 bases are TGCGCCAGCAGCTCCACAGGAGTCAGCACAGATACGCAGTATTTT. Its protein product is CASSSTGVSTDTQYF. The chain uses TRBV5-1 and TRBJ2-3, with a possible D match to TRBD1 (5 bases). CDR1 is SGHRS, CDR2 YFSETQ, per germline. The V and J ends lost 3 bases and 0 bases respectively, with 11 bases between them. The CDR3 has 15 residues.

V gene TRBV5-8 combines with J gene TRBJ2-7, with D possibly being TRBD2 (6 bases). Germline V gene sequence: CDR1 SGHTS, CDR2 YDEGEE. The ends were cut back, 4 bases at V and 4 bases at J, with 21 bases in the middle. The CDR3 is 16 amino acids. Here the CDR3 reads CASSRPKGGVPYEQYF. As DNA, the CDR3 is TGTGCCAGCAGCAGGCCGAAGGGCGGGGTACCGTACGAGCAGTACTTC.

The V call is TRBV27, the J call TRBJ1-1, with a weak D call TRBD1 (6 bases). The germline V gene has CDR1 MNHEY and CDR2 SMNVEV (reference sequence). This CDR3 has 14 residues. V lost 3 bases to trimming and J lost 0 bases, with 8 bases between them. CDR3 nucleotide sequence: TGTGCCAGCAGTTTGGACAGCTTGAACACTGAAGCTTTCTTT. Protein: CASSLDSLNTEAFF.

The chain uses TRBV11-1 and TRBJ2-5; TRBD1 is a possible D gene (6 bases). Germline V lookup: CDR1 SGHAT, CDR2 FQDESV (reference sequence). V lost 5 bases and J 0 bases, leaving 19 bases between the germline ends. This CDR3 is built from 17 residues. In DNA, the CDR3 is TGTGCCAGCAGCACCTACACGGGACATCCGTACCAAGAGACCCAGTACTTC. As protein: CASSTYTGHPYQETQYF.

The chain carries TRBV27 and TRBJ2-4, with TRBD2 identical over 10 bases. The trim removed 4 bases at V and 7 bases at J, leaving 7 bases unmatched. CDR1 is MNHEY, CDR2 SMNVEV, per germline (reference sequence). CDR3 length: 15 amino acids. CDR3 nucleotide sequence: TGTGCCAGCAGTTACGGGACTAGCGAGGGGAACATTCAGTACTTC. Protein sequence: CASSYGTSEGNIQYF.

V gene TRBV4-2 combines with J gene TRBJ1-1, with D perhaps TRBD1 (5 bases). Germline V gene lookup returns CDR1 LGHNA and CDR2 YNFKEQ. The CDR3 is made up of 13 amino acids. V was trimmed by 2 bases and J by 4 bases, leaving 8 bases between them. In DNA, the CDR3 is TGTGCCAGCAGCCAATGGGGGGTCACTGAAGCTTTCTTT. Translating it yields CASSQWGVTEAFF.

The chain links TRBV27 to TRBJ2-5, with TRBD2 as a possible D gene (7 bases). The CDR3 is made up of 13 amino acids. The V end was cut by 6 bases, the J end by 5 bases, with 13 bases between. Per germline, CDR1 MNHEY and CDR2 SMNVEV (reference sequence). In DNA, the CDR3 is TGTGCCAGCAGAACTAGGGGGGGGGAGACCCAGTACTTC. This codes for CASRTRGGETQYF.

The chain carries TRBV2 and TRBJ2-3; D unresolved. V lost 3 bases and J lost 6, with 13 bases in between. The CDR3 totals 14 residues. The germline gives CDR1 SNHLY, CDR2 FYNNEI. DNA for the CDR3: TGTGCCAGCAGTGAGCGGTCCCCTGGGGATACGCAGTATTTT. Translating gives CASSERSPGDTQYF.

V usage is TRBV6-6 and J usage is TRBJ2-5, with a possible D match to TRBD2 (6 bases). This CDR3 is built from 14 residues. The germline gives CDR1 MNHNY, CDR2 SVGAGI (reference sequence). V lost 7 bases and J 5 bases, leaving 17 bases between the germline ends. In DNA form, the CDR3 reads TGTGCCAGCACCGCAGGGTGGAGGGGTGAGACCCAGTACTTC. Protein: CASTAGWRGETQYF.

The J gene is TRBJ2-7, the V gene TRBV5-5; D is uncertain. Germline V lookup: CDR1 SGHKS, CDR2 YYEKEE (reference sequence). V lost 5 bases and J lost 2, with 20 bases in between. There are 16 residues in the CDR3. The CDR3 protein is CASSQSPTTKTYEQYF. The CDR3 DNA sequence: TGTGCCAGCAGTCAAAGTCCCACTACTAAGACCTACGAGCAGTACTTC.

This chain joins TRBV13 and TRBJ2-5; 10 positions match TRBD1. The CDR3 is 14 amino acids. J was trimmed by 2 bases and V by 5 bases; bases with no gene match: 2. CDR1 is PRHDT, CDR2 FYEKMQ, per germline (reference sequence). In DNA, the CDR3 is TGTGCCAGCAGCATGGGACAGGGGCAAGAGACCCAGTACTTC. Amino acid sequence: CASSMGQGQETQYF.

The rearrangement uses TRBV28 and TRBJ1-1; D gene ambiguous. Germline CDR1 MDHEN, CDR2 SYDVKM. The V end lost 8 bases, the J end lost 7 bases, and 11 bases lay between the germline ends. The CDR3 runs 11 residues. Here the CDR3 DNA reads TGTGCCAGCTGGGCGGGGTTTGAAGCTTTCTTT. The encoded protein is CASWAGFEAFF.

V is TRBV9 and J is TRBJ1-4; TRBD1 might be the D (5 bases). Trimming stripped 0 bases from V and 5 bases from J, with 11 bases between. Germline CDR1 is SGDLS and CDR2 is YYNGEE. This CDR3 has 15 amino acids. The CDR3 is CASSVGGLENEKLFF. In DNA, the CDR3 is TGTGCCAGCAGCGTAGGGGGACTGGAGAATGAAAAACTGTTTTTT. Full variable domain (missing parts from reference TRBV9 and TRBJ1-4): DSGVTQTPKHLITATGQRVTLRCSPRSGDLSVYWYQQSLDQGLQFLIQYYNGEERAKGNILERFSAQQFPDLHSELNLSSLELGDSALYFCASSVGGLENEKLFFGSGTQLSVL.

The J gene is TRBJ1-1, the V gene TRBV27, with 9 positions matching TRBD1. Germline CDR1 is MNHEY and CDR2 is SMNVEV (reference sequence). This CDR3 contains 14 residues. The V segment lost 6 bases and the J segment 4 bases; nucleotides outside the gene matches: 6. Written as DNA, the CDR3 is TGTGCCAGCAGACGGGACAGGGATAGCACTGAAGCTTTCTTT. As protein: CASRRDRDSTEAFF.